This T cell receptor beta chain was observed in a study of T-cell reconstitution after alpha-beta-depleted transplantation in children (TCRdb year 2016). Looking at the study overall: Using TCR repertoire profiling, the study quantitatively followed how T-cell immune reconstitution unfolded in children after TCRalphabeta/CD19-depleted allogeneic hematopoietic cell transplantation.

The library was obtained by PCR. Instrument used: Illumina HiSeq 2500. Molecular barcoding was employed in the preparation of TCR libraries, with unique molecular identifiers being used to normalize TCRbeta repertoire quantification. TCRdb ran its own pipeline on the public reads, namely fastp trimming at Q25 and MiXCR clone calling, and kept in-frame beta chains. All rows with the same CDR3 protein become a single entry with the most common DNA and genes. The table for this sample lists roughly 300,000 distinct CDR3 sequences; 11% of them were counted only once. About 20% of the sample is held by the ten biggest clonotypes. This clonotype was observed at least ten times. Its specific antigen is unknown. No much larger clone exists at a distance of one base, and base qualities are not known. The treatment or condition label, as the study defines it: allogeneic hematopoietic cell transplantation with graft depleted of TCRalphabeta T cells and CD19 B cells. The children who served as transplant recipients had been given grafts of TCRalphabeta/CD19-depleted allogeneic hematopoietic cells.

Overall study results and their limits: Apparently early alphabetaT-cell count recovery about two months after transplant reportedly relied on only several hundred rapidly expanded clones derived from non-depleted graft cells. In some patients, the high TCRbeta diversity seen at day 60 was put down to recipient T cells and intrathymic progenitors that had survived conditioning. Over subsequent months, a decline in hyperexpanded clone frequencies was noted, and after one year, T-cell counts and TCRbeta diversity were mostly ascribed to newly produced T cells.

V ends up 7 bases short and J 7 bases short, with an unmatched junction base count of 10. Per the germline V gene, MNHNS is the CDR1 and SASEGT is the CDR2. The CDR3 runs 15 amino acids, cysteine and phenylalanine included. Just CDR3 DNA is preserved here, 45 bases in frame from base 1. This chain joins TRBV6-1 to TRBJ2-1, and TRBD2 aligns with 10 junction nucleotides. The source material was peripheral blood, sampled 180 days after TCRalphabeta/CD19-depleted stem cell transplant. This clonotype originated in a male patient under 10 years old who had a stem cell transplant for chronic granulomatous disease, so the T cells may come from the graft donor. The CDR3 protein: CASTNPVAGGNEQFF. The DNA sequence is TGTGCCAGCACCAACCCGGTAGCGGGAGGTAATGAGCAGTTCTTC.